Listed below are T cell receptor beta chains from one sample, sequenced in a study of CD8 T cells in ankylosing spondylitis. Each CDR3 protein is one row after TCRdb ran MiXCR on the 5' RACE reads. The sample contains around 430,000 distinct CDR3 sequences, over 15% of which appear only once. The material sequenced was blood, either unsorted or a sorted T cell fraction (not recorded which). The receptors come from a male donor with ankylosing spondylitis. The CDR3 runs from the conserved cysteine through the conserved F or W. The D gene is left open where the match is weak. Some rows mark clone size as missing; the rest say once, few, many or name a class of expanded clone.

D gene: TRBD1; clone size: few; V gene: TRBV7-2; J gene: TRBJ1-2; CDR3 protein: CASSITGGSYGYTF; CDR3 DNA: TGTGCCAGCAGCATTACAGGGGGTTCCTATGGCTACACCTTC
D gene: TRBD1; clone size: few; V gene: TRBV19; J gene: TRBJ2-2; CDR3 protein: CASSIVRDRANTGELFF; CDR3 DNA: TGTGCCAGTAGTATAGTGAGGGACAGGGCGAATACCGGGGAGCTGTTTTTT
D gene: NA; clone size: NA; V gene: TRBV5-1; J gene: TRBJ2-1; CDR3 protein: CASSPSGSAYNEQFF; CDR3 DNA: TGCGCCAGCAGCCCCTCAGGCTCTGCCTACAATGAGCAGTTCTTC
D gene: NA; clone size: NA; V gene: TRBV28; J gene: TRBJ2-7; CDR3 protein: CASRGPLTYEQYF; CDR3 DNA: TGTGCCAGCAGAGGACCCTTGACCTACGAGCAGTACTTC
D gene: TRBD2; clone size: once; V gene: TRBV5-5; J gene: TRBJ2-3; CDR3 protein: CASSPTGLAGGTDTQYF; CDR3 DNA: TGTGCCAGCAGCCCAACGGGACTAGCGGGAGGCACAGATACGCAGTATTTT
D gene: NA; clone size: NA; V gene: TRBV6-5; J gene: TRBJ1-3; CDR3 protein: CASSYSGHASSGNTIYF; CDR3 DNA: TGTGCCAGCAGTTACTCGGGACATGCTAGCTCTGGAAACACCATATATTTT
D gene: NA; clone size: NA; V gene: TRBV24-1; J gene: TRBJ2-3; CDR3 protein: CATSDSGTASTDTQYF; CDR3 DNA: TGTGCCACCAGTGACTCCGGGACGGCTAGCACAGATACGCAGTATTTT
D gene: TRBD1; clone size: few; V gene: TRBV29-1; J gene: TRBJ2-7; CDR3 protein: CSVEDHRGYSYEQYF; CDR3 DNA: TGCAGCGTTGAAGATCACAGGGGCTACTCCTACGAGCAGTACTTC
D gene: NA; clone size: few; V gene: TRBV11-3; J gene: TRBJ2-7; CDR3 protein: CASSLNYGTGYEQYF; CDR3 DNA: TGTGCCAGCAGCTTAAATTATGGGACCGGCTACGAGCAGTACTTC
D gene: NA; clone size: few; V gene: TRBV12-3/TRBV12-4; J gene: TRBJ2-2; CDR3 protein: CASSAQGTDTGELFF; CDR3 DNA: TGTGCCAGCAGTGCGCAGGGGACCGACACCGGGGAGCTGTTTTTT
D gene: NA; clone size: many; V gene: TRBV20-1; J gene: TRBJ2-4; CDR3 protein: CSARDPGSDIQYF; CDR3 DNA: TGCAGTGCTAGAGATCCGGGCAGCGACATTCAGTACTTC
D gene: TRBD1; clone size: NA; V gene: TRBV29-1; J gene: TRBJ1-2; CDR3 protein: CSVSGTAYGYTF; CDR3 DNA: TGCAGCGTGTCCGGGACAGCTTATGGCTACACCTTC
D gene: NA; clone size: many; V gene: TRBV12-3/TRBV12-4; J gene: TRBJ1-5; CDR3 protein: CASSPKTDNQPQHF; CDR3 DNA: TGTGCCAGCAGTCCCAAGACGGACAATCAGCCCCAGCATTTT
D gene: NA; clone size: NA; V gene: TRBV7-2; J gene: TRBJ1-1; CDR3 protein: CASSLYGGEAFF; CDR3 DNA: TGTGCCAGCAGCTTATATGGCGGCGAAGCTTTCTTT
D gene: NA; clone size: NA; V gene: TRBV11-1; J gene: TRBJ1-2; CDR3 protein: CASSSRDTHNYGYTF; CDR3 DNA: TGTGCCAGCAGCTCCAGGGACACTCATAACTATGGCTACACCTTC
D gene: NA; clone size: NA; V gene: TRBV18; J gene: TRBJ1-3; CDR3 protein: CASSPTAGNTIYF; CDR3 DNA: TGTGCCAGCTCACCCACAGCGGGAAACACCATATATTTT
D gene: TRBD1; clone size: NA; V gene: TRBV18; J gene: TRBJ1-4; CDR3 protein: CASSQGQDGEKLFF; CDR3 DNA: TGTGCCAGCTCACAGGGACAGGATGGTGAAAAACTGTTTTTT
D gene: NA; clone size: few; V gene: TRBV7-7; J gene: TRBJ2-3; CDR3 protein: CASSPGLQGDTQYF; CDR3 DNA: TGTGCCAGCAGCCCGGGACTCCAAGGGGATACGCAGTATTTT
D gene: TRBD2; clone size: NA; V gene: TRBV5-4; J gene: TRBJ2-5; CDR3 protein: CASSTGALAGNQETQYF; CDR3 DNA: TGTGCCAGCAGCACGGGGGCTCTAGCGGGAAACCAAGAGACCCAGTACTTC
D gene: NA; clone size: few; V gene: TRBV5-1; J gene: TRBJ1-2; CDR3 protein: CASSLDGGENYGYTF; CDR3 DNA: TGCGCCAGCAGCTTGGACGGGGGAGAGAACTATGGCTACACCTTC
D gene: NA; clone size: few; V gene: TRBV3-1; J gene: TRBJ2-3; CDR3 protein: CASSRAASTDTQYF; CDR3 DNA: TGTGCCAGCAGCCGAGCGGCTAGCACAGATACGCAGTATTTT
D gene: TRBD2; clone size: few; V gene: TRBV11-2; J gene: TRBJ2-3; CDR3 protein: CASSLVSSGGRSTDTQYF; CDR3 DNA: TGTGCCAGCAGCTTAGTAAGTAGCGGGGGCCGGAGCACAGATACGCAGTATTTT
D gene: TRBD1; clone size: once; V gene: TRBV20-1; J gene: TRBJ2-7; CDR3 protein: CSAWGQASYEQYF; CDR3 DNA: TGCAGTGCTTGGGGACAGGCCTCCTACGAGCAGTACTTC
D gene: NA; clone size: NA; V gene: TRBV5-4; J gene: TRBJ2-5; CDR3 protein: CASSLGSSSRVETQYF; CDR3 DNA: TGTGCCAGCAGCTTGGGTAGCTCGTCAAGGGTGGAGACCCAGTACTTC
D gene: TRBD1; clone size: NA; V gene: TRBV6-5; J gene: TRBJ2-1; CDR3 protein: CASSLDRESEQFF; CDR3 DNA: TGTGCCAGCAGTTTGGACAGGGAAAGTGAGCAGTTCTTC
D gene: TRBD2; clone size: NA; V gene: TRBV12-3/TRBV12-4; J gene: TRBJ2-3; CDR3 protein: CASRPSGGDTQYF; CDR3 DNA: TGTGCCTCCCGTCCTAGCGGGGGGGATACGCAGTATTTT
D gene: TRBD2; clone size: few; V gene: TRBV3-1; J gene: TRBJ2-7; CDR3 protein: CASSSGSGSLGEQYF; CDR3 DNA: TGTGCCAGCAGTAGTGGGAGCGGGAGCCTCGGGGAGCAGTACTTC
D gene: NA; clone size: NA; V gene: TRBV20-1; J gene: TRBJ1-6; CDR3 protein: CSARAGEGPLHF; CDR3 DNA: TGCAGTGCTAGAGCAGGGGAAGGACCCCTCCACTTT
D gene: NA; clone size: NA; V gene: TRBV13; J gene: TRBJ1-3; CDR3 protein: CATSGRGSGNTIYF; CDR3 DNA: TGTGCCACTTCCGGACGGGGCTCTGGAAACACCATATATTTT
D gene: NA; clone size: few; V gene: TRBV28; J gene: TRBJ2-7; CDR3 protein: CASSPGDGPYEQYF; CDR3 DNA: TGTGCCAGCAGTCCCGGGGACGGACCCTACGAGCAGTACTTC
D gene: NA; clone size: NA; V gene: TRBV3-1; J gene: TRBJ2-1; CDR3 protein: CASSRQPGGDEQFF; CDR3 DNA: TGTGCCAGCAGCCGACAACCGGGGGGCGATGAGCAGTTCTTC
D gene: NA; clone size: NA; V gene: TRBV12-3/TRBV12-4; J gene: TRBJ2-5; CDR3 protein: CASSFGGKGIETQYF; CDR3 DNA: TGTGCCAGCAGTTTTGGGGGAAAGGGCATAGAGACCCAGTACTTC
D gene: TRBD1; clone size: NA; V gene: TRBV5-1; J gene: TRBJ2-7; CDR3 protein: CASSLNFGTANYEQYF; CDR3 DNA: TGCGCCAGCAGCTTGAATTTCGGGACAGCCAACTACGAGCAGTACTTC
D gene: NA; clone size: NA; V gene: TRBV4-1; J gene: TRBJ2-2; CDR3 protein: CASSQVLRDTGELFF; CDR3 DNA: TGCGCCAGCAGCCAAGTCCTCAGGGACACCGGGGAGCTGTTTTTT
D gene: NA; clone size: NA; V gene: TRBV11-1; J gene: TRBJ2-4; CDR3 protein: CASSTGHGLNIQYF; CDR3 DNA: TGTGCCAGCAGCACAGGACACGGTCTAAACATTCAGTACTTC
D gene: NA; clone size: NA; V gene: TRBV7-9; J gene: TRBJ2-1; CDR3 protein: CASSLKAVGEQFF; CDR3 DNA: TGTGCCAGCAGCTTAAAGGCCGTGGGTGAGCAGTTCTTC
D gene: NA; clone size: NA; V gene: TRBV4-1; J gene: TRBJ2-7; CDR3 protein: CASSHHWGPGNEQYF; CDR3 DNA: TGCGCCAGCAGCCACCACTGGGGCCCAGGGAACGAGCAGTACTTC
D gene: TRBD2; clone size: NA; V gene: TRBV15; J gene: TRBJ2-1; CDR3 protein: CATSRLPSGRAYNEQFF; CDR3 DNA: TGTGCCACCAGCCGATTACCTAGCGGGAGGGCCTACAATGAGCAGTTCTTC
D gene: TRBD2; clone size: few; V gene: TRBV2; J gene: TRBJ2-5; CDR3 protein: CASRGTSGIQETQYF; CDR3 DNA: TGTGCCAGCAGGGGGACTAGCGGAATCCAAGAGACCCAGTACTTC
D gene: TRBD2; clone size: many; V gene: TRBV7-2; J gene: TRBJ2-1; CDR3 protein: CASSPSGTPYNEQFF; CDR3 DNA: TGTGCCAGCAGCCCTAGCGGGACGCCCTACAATGAGCAGTTCTTC
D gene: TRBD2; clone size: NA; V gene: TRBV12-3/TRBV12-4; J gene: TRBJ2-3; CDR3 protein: CASSLVGLARDTQYF; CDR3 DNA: TGTGCCAGCAGTTTAGTGGGACTAGCAAGAGATACGCAGTATTTT
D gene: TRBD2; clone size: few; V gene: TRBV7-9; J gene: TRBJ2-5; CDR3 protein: CASSLGTSGGGQETQYF; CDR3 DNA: TGTGCCAGCAGCCTAGGTACTAGCGGGGGAGGCCAAGAGACCCAGTACTTC
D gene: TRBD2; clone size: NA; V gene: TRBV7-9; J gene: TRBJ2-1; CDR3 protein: CASSLEGLAGGYNEQFF; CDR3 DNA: TGTGCCAGCAGCTTAGAAGGACTAGCGGGGGGTTACAATGAGCAGTTCTTC
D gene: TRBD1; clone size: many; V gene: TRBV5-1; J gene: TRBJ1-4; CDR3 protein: CASSRIGQGGEKLFF; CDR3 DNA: TGCGCCAGCAGCCGGATCGGACAGGGAGGTGAAAAACTGTTTTTT
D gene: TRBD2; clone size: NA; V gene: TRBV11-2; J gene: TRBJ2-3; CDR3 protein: CASSLGLGLAGGPGITDTQYF; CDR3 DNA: TGTGCCAGCAGCTTAGGTTTGGGACTAGCGGGAGGGCCCGGAATAACAGATACGCAGTATTTT
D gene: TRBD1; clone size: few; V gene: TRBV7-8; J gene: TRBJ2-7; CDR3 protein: CASSLGGRDRGGEQYF; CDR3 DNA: TGTGCCAGCAGCTTAGGGGGTAGGGACAGGGGTGGCGAGCAGTACTTC
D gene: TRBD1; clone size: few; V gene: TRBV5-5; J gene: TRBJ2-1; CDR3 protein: CASSLDRGRSLGGEQFF; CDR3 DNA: TGTGCCAGCAGCCTGGACAGGGGGAGATCGTTGGGGGGTGAGCAGTTCTTC
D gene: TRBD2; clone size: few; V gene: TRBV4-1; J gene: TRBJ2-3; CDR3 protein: CASSQDLASGSTDTQYF; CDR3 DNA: TGCGCCAGCAGCCAAGATCTCGCTAGCGGAAGCACAGATACGCAGTATTTT
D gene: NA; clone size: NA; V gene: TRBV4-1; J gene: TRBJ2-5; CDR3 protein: CASSKRTALGGETQYF; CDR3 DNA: TGCGCCAGCAGCAAAAGGACAGCGCTCGGAGGGGAGACCCAGTACTTC
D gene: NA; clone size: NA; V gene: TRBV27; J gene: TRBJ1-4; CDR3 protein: CASSLEGRVGEKLFF; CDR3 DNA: TGTGCCAGCAGTTTAGAGGGCAGGGTCGGGGAAAAACTGTTTTTT
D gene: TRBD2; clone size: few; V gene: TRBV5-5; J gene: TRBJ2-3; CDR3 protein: CASSSGLRRGSTDTQYF; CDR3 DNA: TGTGCCAGCAGCTCGGGACTACGGAGGGGAAGCACAGATACGCAGTATTTT
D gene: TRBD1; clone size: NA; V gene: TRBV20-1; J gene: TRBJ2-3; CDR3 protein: CSSLPLTGTGGRDTQYF; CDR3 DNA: TGCAGTTCCCTACCACTTACGGGGACAGGGGGTCGAGATACGCAGTATTTT
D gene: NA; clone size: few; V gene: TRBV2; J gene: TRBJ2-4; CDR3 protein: CASSPTENIQYF; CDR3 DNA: TGTGCCAGCAGTCCGACCGAAAACATTCAGTACTTC
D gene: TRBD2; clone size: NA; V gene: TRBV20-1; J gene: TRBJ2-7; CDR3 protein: CSARTSFGYEQYF; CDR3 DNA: TGCAGTGCACGGACTAGCTTTGGCTACGAGCAGTACTTC
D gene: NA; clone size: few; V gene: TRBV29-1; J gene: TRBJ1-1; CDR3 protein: CSVTNTEAFF; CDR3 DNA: TGCAGCGTTACGAACACTGAAGCTTTCTTT
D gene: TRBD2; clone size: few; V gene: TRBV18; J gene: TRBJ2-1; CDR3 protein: CASSPRTSGGLPYGYNEQFF; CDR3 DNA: TGTGCCAGCTCACCACGGACTAGCGGGGGTCTTCCCTATGGCTACAATGAGCAGTTCTTC
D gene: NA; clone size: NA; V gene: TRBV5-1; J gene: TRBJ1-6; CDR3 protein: CASSLEPRRQGNSYNSPLHF; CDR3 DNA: TGCGCCAGCAGCTTGGAACCCCGCCGGCAGGGGAACTCCTATAATTCACCCCTCCACTTT
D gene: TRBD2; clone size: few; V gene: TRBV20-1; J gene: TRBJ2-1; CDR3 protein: CSARGRLANEQFF; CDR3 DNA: TGCAGTGCTAGAGGCAGACTAGCCAATGAGCAGTTCTTC
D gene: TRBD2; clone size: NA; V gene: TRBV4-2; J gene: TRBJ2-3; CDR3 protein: CASSQDRGGGTDTQYF; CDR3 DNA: TGTGCCAGCAGCCAAGATCGGGGGGGAGGCACAGATACGCAGTATTTT